This entry lists 16 T cell receptor beta chains sequenced from one sample in a study of T cells in Graves' hyperthyroidism and ophthalmopathy (dated by TCRdb to between 2019 and 2020). The library was prepared using multiplex PCR. Data came from an Illumina HiSeq 2000. The TCR beta CDR3 regions were amplified from RNA transcripts. The first round of RT-PCR for the TCR CDR3 was performed with the HTBI primer set and the Qiagen OneStep RT-PCR kit. TCRdb applied fastp at Q25 and MiXCR to the public reads, then kept only in-frame beta chains. Each CDR3 protein gets just one entry, which takes the most common genes and DNA from the rows behind it. Within this sample are some 740,000 distinct CDR3 sequences, with less than 15% of them counted one time only. Roughly a tenth of the sample is held by the ten biggest clonotypes. Source material: blood. These TCRs come from a woman between 18 and 30 years old with Graves' hyperthyroidism.

A word on this clonotype: Since a much larger clone is just one base distant, this may be a read error. The J gene is TRBJ2-5, the V gene TRBV7-2, with a possible D match to TRBD2 (7 bases). Trimming pared 5 bases from V and 2 bases from J, leaving 21 bases between. In germline, CDR1 is SGHTA, CDR2 FQGNSA. This CDR3 spans 17 amino acids. In DNA, the CDR3 is TGTGCCAGCAGCCCGCGGGGGCAGGGGTCACCTCAAGAGACCCAGTACTTC. This translates into CASSPRGQGSPQETQYF.

This chain links TRBV9 with TRBJ2-1; D is possibly TRBD2 (6 bases). V was clipped by 4 bases and J by 7 bases, with 18 bases between them. The CDR3 contains 15 residues. Germline V gene data show CDR1 as SGDLS and CDR2 as YYNGEE. CDR3 bases: TGTGCCAGCAGCCTTTCTAGCGCATTGGGAAATGAGCAGTTCTTC. This translates into CASSLSSALGNEQFF.

At least ten counts were recorded for this clonotype. The chain combines TRBV11-2 with TRBJ2-3; TRBD2 matches 8 bases. The CDR3 spans 15 residues. The trim removed 3 bases at V and 0 bases at J, leaving 2 bases unmatched. The V gene's germline CDR1 is SGHAT and CDR2 FQNNGV. Written as DNA, the CDR3 is TGTGCCAGCAGCTTTAGCGGGATAAGCACAGATACGCAGTATTTT. Its translation is CASSFSGISTDTQYF. The whole variable domain, remainder taken from reference TRBV11-2 and TRBJ2-3, is EAGVAQSPRYKIIEKRQSVAFWCNPISGHATLYWYQQILGQGPKLLIQFQNNGVVDDSQLPKDRFSAERLKGVDSTLKIQPAKLEDSAVYLCASSFSGISTDTQYFGPGTRLTVL.

CDR3 protein: CSVGTGTDYGYTF. In DNA, the CDR3 is TGCAGCGTTGGGACCGGGACGGACTATGGCTACACCTTC. The chain employs TRBV29-1 and TRBJ1-2; tentative D call: TRBD1 (5 bases). The CDR3 is 13 amino acids. Germline lookup yields CDR1 SQVTM and CDR2 ANQGSEA. V was pared by 4 bases and J by 3 bases, with 12 bases between.

The chain uses TRBV7-9 and TRBJ2-6, with a tentative D call TRBD2 (6 bases). CDR3 length: 20 amino acids. CDR1 is SEHNR, CDR2 FQNEAQ, per germline (reference sequence). Between the trimmed V and J ends, which lost 4 bases and 0 bases, there was a span of 22 bases. CDR3 nucleotide sequence: TGTGCCAGCAGCTACCTTATGAAAGGGACTGCTCTCTCTGGGGCCAACGTCCTGACTTTC. Encoded protein: CASSYLMKGTALSGANVLTF.

This clonotype came up a few times. V gene TRBV7-2 combines with J gene TRBJ2-1; D unresolved. V was shortened by 4 bases and J by 0 bases, with 7 bases between the two germline ends. The CDR3 is made up of 14 amino acids. Germline V gene lookup returns CDR1 SGHTA and CDR2 FQGNSA. The CDR3 nucleotides are TGTGCCAGCAGCTCGCGCCCCTCCTACAATGAGCAGTTCTTC. Protein product: CASSSRPSYNEQFF.

This clonotype was recorded many times. The CDR3 sequence: CAWSPGLSNYGYTF. CDR3 nucleotides: TGTGCCTGGAGCCCCGGACTGTCGAACTATGGCTACACCTTC. The V call is TRBV30, the J call TRBJ1-2; D is undetermined. This CDR3 is built from 14 residues. Germline loops: CDR1 GTSNPN, CDR2 SVGIG (reference sequence). The ends were cut back, 3 bases at V and 2 bases at J, with 13 bases in the middle.

The table lists this clonotype with a few counts. V usage is TRBV20-1 and J usage is TRBJ1-4; D unresolved. Germline V gene sequence: CDR1 DFQATT, CDR2 SNEGSKA (reference sequence). V lost 5 bases and J lost 8, with 18 bases in between. The CDR3 has 14 residues. DNA of the CDR3: TGCAGTGCTCCTAACCGCCCCCTACGGGAAAAACTGTTTTTT. It specifies CSAPNRPLREKLFF.

This clonotype was seen a few times. This sequence joins TRBV6-4 and TRBJ2-5; D might be TRBD1 (6 bases). The CDR3 loop spans 13 amino acids. The germline gives CDR1 MRHNA, CDR2 SNTAGT. The CDR3 DNA is TGTGCAATCGGACAGAGGCGAAAAGAGACCCAGTACTTC. It yields the protein CAIGQRRKETQYF.

The table lists this clonotype with a few counts. V is TRBV12-3 or TRBV12-4 and J is TRBJ2-7; TRBD2 matches at 7 bases. CDR3 length equals 15 residues. J was trimmed by 3 bases and V by 6 bases; bases with no gene match: 11. The DNA for the CDR3 is TGTGCCAGCAGCACCCTGGGCCCGGGGGGCTACGAGCAGTACTTC. Its translation: CASSTLGPGGYEQYF.

This clonotype occurred many times. The genes are TRBV4-1 and TRBJ1-6; D remains unclear. There are 14 residues in the CDR3. The germline V gene has CDR1 MGHRA and CDR2 YSYEKL. Trimming cost V 4 bases and J 10 bases, with 14 bases left between them. CDR3 nucleotide sequence: TGCGCCAGCAGCCTTGGCCCTTCCAACTCACCCCTCCACTTT. Protein sequence: CASSLGPSNSPLHF.

This clonotype was counted ten times or more. The rearrangement uses TRBV30 and TRBJ1-3, with no clear D. The CDR3 is 14 residues long. V shed 3 bases and J shed 3 bases, with 12 bases lying between them. The germline V gene encodes CDR1 GTSNPN and CDR2 SVGIG (reference sequence). CDR3 coding DNA: TGTGCCTGGAGCCGAGGCCGAGGTGGAAACACCATATATTTT. Translating gives CAWSRGRGGNTIYF. Looking up the rest from reference TRBV30 and TRBJ1-3 gives the full variable domain: SQTIHQWPATLVQPVGSPLSLECTVEGTSNPNLYWYRQAAGRGLQLLFYSVGIGQISSEVPQNLSASRPQDRQFILSSKKLLLSDSGFYLCAWSRGRGGNTIYFGEGSWLTVV.

This clonotype appeared a few times. The V gene is TRBV5-4, the J gene TRBJ2-3; D ambiguous. Germline V gene lookup returns CDR1 SGHNT and CDR2 YYREEE (reference sequence). Trimming shortened V by 0 bases and J by 8 bases, and 10 bases separated the two germline ends. The CDR3 is 13 residues long. CDR3 sequence (DNA): TGTGCCAGCAGCTTGGTTGGGAAACGTACGCAGTATTTT. It specifies CASSLVGKRTQYF.

This clonotype appeared many times. V and J are TRBV7-2 and TRBJ1-2, with a possible D match to TRBD1 (6 bases). Between the trimmed V and J ends, which lost 6 bases and 3 bases, there was a span of 14 bases. Germline values: CDR1 SGHTA, CDR2 FQGNSA. This CDR3 comprises 14 residues. CDR3 amino acids: CASRRQALDYGYTF. DNA of the CDR3: TGTGCCAGCAGACGACAGGCACTCGACTATGGCTACACCTTC.

There are many counts of this clonotype. The chain recombines TRBV6-2 or TRBV6-3 with TRBJ2-7; D possibly uses TRBD1 or TRBD2 (5 bases each). Trimming left V 5 bases short and J 0 bases short, with 11 bases between. This CDR3 is 14 amino acids long. Looked up from germline, CDR1 is MNHEY and CDR2 is SVGEGT. The CDR3 bases are TGTGCCAGCAGTCGGGACGGTAGCTCCTACGAGCAGTACTTC. Protein sequence: CASSRDGSSYEQYF.

The chain carries TRBV7-3 and TRBJ1-3; TRBD1 might be the D (5 bases). This CDR3 spans 16 amino acids. V lost 1 base and J lost 0, with 10 bases in between. From germline, CDR1 is SGHTA and CDR2 FQGTGA. The DNA of the CDR3 is TGTGCCAGCAGCTTAAACGGACATAGCTCTGGAAACACCATATATTTT. This encodes CASSLNGHSSGNTIYF.